These 7 T cell receptor beta chains share one sample of origin, sequenced in a study of T cells after somatic rescue of genetic block. Using immunoSEQ multiplex PCR, the repertoire was profiled, and TCRdb retains in-frame clones only, with some absent. Here the sample spans about 15,000 clones, more than 70% being singletons. Source material: peripheral blood mononuclear cells (PBMCs). The receptors were gathered from a man younger than 35.

V usage is TRBV19 and J usage is TRBJ2-7; D gene unclear. Trimming left V 3 bases short and J 0 bases short, with 6 bases between. Per germline, CDR1 LNHDA and CDR2 SQIVND (reference sequence). This CDR3 is built from 13 residues. CDR3: CASSIQYSYEQYF. For the CDR3, the DNA is TGTGCCAGTAGTATTCAGTACTCCTACGAGCAGTACTTC.

Details on this clone: Other DNA sequences of this sample code for an identical CDR3. The chain recombines TRBV27 with TRBJ1-2; 8 bases fit TRBD1. The germline V gene has CDR1 MNHEY and CDR2 SMNVEV (reference sequence). This CDR3 has 15 amino acids. V shed 4 bases, J shed 7 bases, and the junction held 11 bases outside the gene matches. CDR3 bases: TGTGCCAGCAGTTCGCACCGGGACAGGCAAGGTGGCTACACCTTC. This gives the protein CASSSHRDRQGGYTF.

This clone was detected only a few times. One end of the junction does not line up with germline, which may come from a read error. The V call is TRBV19, the J call TRBJ2-7; a possible D gene is TRBD2 (6 bases). Germline-derived CDR1 and CDR2 are LNHDA and SQIVND (reference sequence). The CDR3 has 13 residues. The CDR3 region is CASSERVLLEPYF. The CDR3 nucleotides read TGTGCCAGTAGTGAGCGGGTTCTGCTGGAGCCGTACTTC. The whole variable domain, filled in from reference TRBV19 and TRBJ2-7, reads DGGITQSPKYLFRKEGQNVTLSCEQNLNHDAMYWYRQDPGQGLRLIYYSQIVNDFQKGDIAEGYSVSREKKESFPLTVTSAQKNPTAFYLCASSERVLLEPYFGPGTRLTVT.

This clone was seen a few times. The gene calls are TRBV6-1 and TRBJ2-3; 9 bases line up with TRBD2. V gave up 4 bases and J gave up 2 bases; unmatched junction bases: 7. This CDR3 region has 16 residues. The germline CDR1 and CDR2 sequences are MNHNS and SASEGT. The CDR3, as DNA: TGTGCCAGCAGTGGCCGAGCGGGGGGCCCCACAGATACGCAGTATTTT. It translates to CASSGRAGGPTDTQYF.

The sample holds one count of this clone. The chain employs TRBV7-9 and TRBJ2-5; tentative D call: TRBD2 (5 bases). The germline V and J ends were trimmed by 1 base and 0 bases, with 12 bases remaining between them. The V gene's germline CDR1 is SEHNR and CDR2 FQNEAQ (reference sequence). The CDR3 contains 16 residues. The CDR3 nucleotides are TGTGCCAGCAGCTTAGTTCTAGCACCGTACCAAGAGACCCAGTACTTC. Translating gives CASSLVLAPYQETQYF. The full variable domain, in which reference TRBV7-9 and TRBJ2-5 provide the parts outside the CDR3, is DTGVSQNPRHKITKRGQNVTFRCDPISEHNRLYWYRQTLGQGPEFLTYFQNEAQLEKSRLLSDRFSAERPKGSFSTLEIQRTEQGDSAMYLCASSLVLAPYQETQYFGPGTRLLVL.

The chain uses TRBV7-9 and TRBJ2-2; D gene ambiguous. There are 13 residues in the CDR3. The germline V gene has CDR1 SEHNR and CDR2 FQNEAQ (reference sequence). V lost 1 base to trimming and J lost 4 bases, with 4 bases between them. CDR3 region: CASSLVATGELFF. The CDR3 bases are TGTGCCAGCAGCTTAGTGGCCACCGGGGAGCTGTTTTTT.

By share, this clone counts as medium-sized. The chain recombines TRBV15 with TRBJ2-2; possibly TRBD1 or TRBD2 for D (5 bases each). The germline gives CDR1 LNHNV, CDR2 YYDKDF (reference sequence). The CDR3 is 15 residues long. V lost 6 bases to trimming and J lost 2 bases, with 13 bases between them. The CDR3 region is CATRPTGANTGELFF. The CDR3 nucleotides read TGTGCCACCAGGCCTACCGGGGCAAACACCGGGGAGCTGTTTTTT.